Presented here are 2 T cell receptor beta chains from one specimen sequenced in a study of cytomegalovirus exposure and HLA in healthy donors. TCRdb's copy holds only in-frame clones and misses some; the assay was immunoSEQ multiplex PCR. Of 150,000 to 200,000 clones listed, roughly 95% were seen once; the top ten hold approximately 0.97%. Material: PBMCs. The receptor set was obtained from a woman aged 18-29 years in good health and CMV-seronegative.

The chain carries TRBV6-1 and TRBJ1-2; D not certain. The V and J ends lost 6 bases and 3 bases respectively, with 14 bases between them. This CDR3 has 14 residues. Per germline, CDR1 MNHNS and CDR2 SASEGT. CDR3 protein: CASRGIGSYYGYTF. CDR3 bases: TGTGCCAGCAGGGGAATTGGGAGCTACTATGGCTACACCTTC.

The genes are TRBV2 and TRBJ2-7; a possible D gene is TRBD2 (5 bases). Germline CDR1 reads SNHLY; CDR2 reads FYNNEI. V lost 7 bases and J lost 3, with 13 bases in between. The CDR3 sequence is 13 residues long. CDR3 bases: TGTGCCAGCACCCCGCCGGGGAACTACGAGCAGTACTTC. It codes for CASTPPGNYEQYF. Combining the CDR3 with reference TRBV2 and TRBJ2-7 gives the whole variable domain EPEVTQTPSHQVTQMGQEVILRCVPISNHLYFYWYRQILGQKVEFLVSFYNNEISEKSEIFDDQFSVERPDGSNFTLKIRSTKLEDSAMYFCASTPPGNYEQYFGPGTRLTVT.